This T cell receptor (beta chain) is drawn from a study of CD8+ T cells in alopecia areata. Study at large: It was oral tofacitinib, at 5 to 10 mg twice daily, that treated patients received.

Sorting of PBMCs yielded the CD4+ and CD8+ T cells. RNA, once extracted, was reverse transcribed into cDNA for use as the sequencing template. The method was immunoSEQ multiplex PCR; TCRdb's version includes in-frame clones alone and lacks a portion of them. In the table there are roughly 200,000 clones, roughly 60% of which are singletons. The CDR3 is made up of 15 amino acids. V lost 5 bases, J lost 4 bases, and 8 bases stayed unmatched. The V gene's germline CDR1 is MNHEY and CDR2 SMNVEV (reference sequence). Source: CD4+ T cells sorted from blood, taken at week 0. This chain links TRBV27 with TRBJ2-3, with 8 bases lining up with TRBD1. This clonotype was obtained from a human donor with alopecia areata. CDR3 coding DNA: TGTGCCAGCAGTCTGAGACAGGGGCCCCCAGATACGCAGTATTTT. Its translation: CASSLRQGPPDTQYF.